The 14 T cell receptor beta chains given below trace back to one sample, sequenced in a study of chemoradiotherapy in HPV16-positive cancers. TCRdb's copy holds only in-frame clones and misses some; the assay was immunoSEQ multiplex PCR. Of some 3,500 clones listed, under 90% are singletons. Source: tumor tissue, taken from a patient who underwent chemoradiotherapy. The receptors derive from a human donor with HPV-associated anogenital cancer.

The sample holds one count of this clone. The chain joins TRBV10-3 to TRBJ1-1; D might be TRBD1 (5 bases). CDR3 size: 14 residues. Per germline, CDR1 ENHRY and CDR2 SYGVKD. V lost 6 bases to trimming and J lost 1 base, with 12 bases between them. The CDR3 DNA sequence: TGTGCCATCAGGGAGACAGCGGCGAACACTGAAGCTTTCTTT. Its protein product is CAIRETAANTEAFF.

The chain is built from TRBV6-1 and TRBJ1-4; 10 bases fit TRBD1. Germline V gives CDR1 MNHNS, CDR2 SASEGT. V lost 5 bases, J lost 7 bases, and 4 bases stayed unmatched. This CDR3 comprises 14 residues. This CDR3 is CASSPRDRGEKLFF. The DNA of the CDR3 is TGTGCCAGCAGTCCCCGGGACAGGGGTGAAAAACTGTTTTTT.

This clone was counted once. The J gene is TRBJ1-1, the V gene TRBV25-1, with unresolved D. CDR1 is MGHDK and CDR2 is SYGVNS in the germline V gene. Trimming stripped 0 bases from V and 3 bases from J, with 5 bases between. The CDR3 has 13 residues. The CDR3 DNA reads TGTGCCAGCAGTGAATATGGAGACACTGAAGCTTTCTTT. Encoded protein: CASSEYGDTEAFF.

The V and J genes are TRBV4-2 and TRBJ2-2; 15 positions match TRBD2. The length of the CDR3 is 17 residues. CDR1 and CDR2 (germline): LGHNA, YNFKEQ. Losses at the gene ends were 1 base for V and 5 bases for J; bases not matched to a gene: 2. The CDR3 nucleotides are TGTGCCAGCAGCCAAGTGGGACTAGCGGGAGGAACCGGGGAGCTGTTTTTT. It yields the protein CASSQVGLAGGTGELFF.

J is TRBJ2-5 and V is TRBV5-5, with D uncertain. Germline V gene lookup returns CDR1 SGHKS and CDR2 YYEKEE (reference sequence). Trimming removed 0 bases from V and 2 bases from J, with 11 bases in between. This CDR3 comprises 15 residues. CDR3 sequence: CASSLVWNLQETQYF. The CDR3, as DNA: TGTGCCAGCAGCTTGGTATGGAATTTACAAGAGACCCAGTACTTC.

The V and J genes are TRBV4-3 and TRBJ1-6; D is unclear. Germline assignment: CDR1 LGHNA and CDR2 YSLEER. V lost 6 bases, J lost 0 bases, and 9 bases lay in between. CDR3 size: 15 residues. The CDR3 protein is CASSRKSSYNSPLHF. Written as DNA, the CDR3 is TGCGCCAGCAGTCGAAAGAGCTCCTATAATTCACCCCTCCACTTT.

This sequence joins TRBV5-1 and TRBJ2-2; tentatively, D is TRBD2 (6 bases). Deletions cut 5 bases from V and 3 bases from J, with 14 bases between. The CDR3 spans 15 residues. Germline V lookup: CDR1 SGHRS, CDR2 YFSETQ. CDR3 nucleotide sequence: TGCGCCAGCAGAAACCGGACTACTTACACCGGGGAGCTGTTTTTT. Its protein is CASRNRTTYTGELFF.

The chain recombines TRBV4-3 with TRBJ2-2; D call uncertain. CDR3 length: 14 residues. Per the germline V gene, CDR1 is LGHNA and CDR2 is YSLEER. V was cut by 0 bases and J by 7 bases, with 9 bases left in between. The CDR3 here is CASSQDLEVGELFF. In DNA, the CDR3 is TGCGCCAGCAGCCAAGATCTCGAAGTCGGGGAGCTGTTTTTT.

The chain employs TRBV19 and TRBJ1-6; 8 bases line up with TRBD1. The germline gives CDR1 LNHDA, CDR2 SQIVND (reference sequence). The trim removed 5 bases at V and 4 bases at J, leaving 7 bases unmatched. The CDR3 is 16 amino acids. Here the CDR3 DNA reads TGTGCCAGTAGTTCCGGGACAGGATTTTATAATTCACCCCTCCACTTT. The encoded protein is CASSSGTGFYNSPLHF. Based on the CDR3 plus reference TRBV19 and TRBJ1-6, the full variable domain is DGGITQSPKYLFRKEGQNVTLSCEQNLNHDAMYWYRQDPGQGLRLIYYSQIVNDFQKGDIAEGYSVSREKKESFPLTVTSAQKNPTAFYLCASSSGTGFYNSPLHFGNGTRLTVT.

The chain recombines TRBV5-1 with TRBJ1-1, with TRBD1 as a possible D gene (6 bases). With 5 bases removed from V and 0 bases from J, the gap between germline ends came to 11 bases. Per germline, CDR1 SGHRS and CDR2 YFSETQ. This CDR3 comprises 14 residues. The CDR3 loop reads CASRSDSLNTEAFF. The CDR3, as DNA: TGCGCCAGCAGATCGGACAGCCTGAACACTGAAGCTTTCTTT.

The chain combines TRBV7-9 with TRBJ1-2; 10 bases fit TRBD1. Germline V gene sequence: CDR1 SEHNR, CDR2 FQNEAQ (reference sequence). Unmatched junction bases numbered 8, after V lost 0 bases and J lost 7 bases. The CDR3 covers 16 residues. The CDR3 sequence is CASSLAPGTGVGGYTF. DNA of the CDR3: TGTGCCAGCAGCTTAGCTCCCGGGACAGGGGTAGGTGGCTACACCTTC.

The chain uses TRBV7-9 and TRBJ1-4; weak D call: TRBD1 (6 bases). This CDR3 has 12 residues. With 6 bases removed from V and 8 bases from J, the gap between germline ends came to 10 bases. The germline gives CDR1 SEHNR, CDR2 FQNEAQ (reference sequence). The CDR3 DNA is TGTGCCAGCAGGGGGACAACGGAAAAACTGTTTTTT. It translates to CASRGTTEKLFF.

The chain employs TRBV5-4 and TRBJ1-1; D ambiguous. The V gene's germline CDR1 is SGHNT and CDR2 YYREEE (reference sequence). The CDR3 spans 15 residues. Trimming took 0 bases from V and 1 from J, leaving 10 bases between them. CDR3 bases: TGTGCCAGCAGCTTGGGGCCTCGGGGGAACACTGAAGCTTTCTTT. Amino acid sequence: CASSLGPRGNTEAFF. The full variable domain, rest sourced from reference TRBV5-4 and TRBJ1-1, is ETGVTQSPTHLIKTRGQQVTLRCSSQSGHNTVSWYQQALGQGPQFIFQYYREEENGRGNFPPRFSGLQFPNYSSELNVNALELDDSALYLCASSLGPRGNTEAFFGQGTRLTVV.

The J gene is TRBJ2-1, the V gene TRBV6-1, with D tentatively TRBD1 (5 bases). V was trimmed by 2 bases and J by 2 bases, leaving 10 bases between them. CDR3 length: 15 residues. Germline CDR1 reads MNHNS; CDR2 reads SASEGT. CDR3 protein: CASSERGEAYNEQFF. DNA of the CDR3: TGTGCCAGCAGTGAAAGGGGCGAGGCCTACAATGAGCAGTTCTTC.